This entry lists 8 T cell receptor beta chains sequenced from one sample in a study of shared clonotypes between healthy human individuals. Measured with immunoSEQ multiplex PCR; TCRdb has only the in-frame clones, and not every one. The table records roughly 2,500,000 clones, under 95% of them present only once. Material for sequencing was naive CD4+ T cells from PBMCs. This sample's subset: CD45RA+ positively selected. The receptor set was obtained from a man between 18 and 35 years old in good health. Some clones in this sample may be carry-over from other donors' samples.

V usage is TRBV29-1 and J usage is TRBJ1-1; D perhaps matches TRBD1 (5 bases). Deletions cut 6 bases from V and 5 bases from J, with 13 bases between. The CDR3 length is 12 residues. Germline loops: CDR1 SQVTM, CDR2 ANQGSEA. CDR3 region: CSVEGFWTEAFF. The DNA of the CDR3 is TGCAGCGTAGAGGGGTTTTGGACTGAAGCTTTCTTT.

This clone was seen more than once but under ten times. The sample carries other DNA sequences with the same CDR3. V usage is TRBV30 and J usage is TRBJ2-1; D remains unclear. V lost 0 bases, J lost 7 bases, and 4 bases lay in between. The CDR3 length is 11 residues. CDR1 is GTSNPN, CDR2 SVGIG, per germline (reference sequence). The CDR3 sequence is CAWSVLNEQFF. The CDR3 bases are TGTGCCTGGAGTGTACTGAATGAGCAGTTCTTC. Full variable domain (outside the CDR3, taken from reference TRBV30 and TRBJ2-1): SQTIHQWPATLVQPVGSPLSLECTVEGTSNPNLYWYRQAAGRGLQLLFYSVGIGQISSEVPQNLSASRPQDRQFILSSKKLLLSDSGFYLCAWSVLNEQFFGPGTRLTVL.

This clone was detected only a few times. V usage is TRBV5-1 and J usage is TRBJ1-2; D ambiguous. Trimming left V 3 bases short and J 3 bases short, with 9 bases between. The CDR3 is made up of 13 amino acids. Germline V gene data show CDR1 as SGHRS and CDR2 as YFSETQ. CDR3 DNA sequence: TGCGCCAGCAGCTCCGACACGCACTATGGCTACACCTTC. It is translated as CASSSDTHYGYTF.

This clone turned up a few times. The rearrangement joins TRBV10-1 to TRBJ1-2; perhaps TRBD1 as D (6 bases). Per the germline V gene, CDR1 is WNHNN and CDR2 is SYGVQD (reference sequence). CDR3 size: 13 residues. The ends were cut back, 5 bases at V and 5 bases at J, with 12 bases in the middle. CDR3 in amino acids: CASSPGTPYGYTF. The CDR3 DNA reads as TGCGCCAGCAGTCCCGGGACACCTTATGGCTACACCTTC.

The CDR3 DNA reads as TGCGCCAGCAGTCCATCCTATAGCGGGATGGGTTCAGGGGAGACCCAGTACTTC. Encoded protein: CASSPSYSGMGSGETQYF. The chain has TRBV10-1 and TRBJ2-5, with 8 bases matching TRBD2. V lost 5 bases, J lost 5 bases, and 19 bases stayed unmatched. The CDR3 is 18 residues long. Germline V CDR1 and CDR2: WNHNN, SYGVQD (reference sequence).

The V and J genes are TRBV5-1 and TRBJ2-3; TRBD2 matches at 14 bases. Germline loops: CDR1 SGHRS, CDR2 YFSETQ. This CDR3 spans 16 amino acids. J lost 4 bases, V lost 4 bases, and 5 bases had no gene match. The CDR3 DNA sequence: TGCGCCAGCAGCGGACTAGCGGGAGGCCCCCCAGATACGCAGTATTTT. Protein product: CASSGLAGGPPDTQYF.

This clone appeared once. J is TRBJ1-1 and V is TRBV6-5; D is unresolved. Trimming stripped 5 bases from V and 3 bases from J, with 16 bases between. This CDR3 region has 15 residues. Germline CDR1 reads MNHEY; CDR2 reads SVGAGI. The chain's CDR3 is CASSRRLGSDTEAFF. The CDR3 DNA reads TGTGCCAGCAGTCGCCGCCTTGGCAGCGACACTGAAGCTTTCTTT.

The genes are TRBV7-8 and TRBJ2-7; 7 nucleotides match TRBD1. The germline V gene encodes CDR1 SGHVS and CDR2 FQNEAQ. The trim removed 6 bases at V and 4 bases at J, leaving 12 bases unmatched. The CDR3 spans 15 residues. CDR3 sequence reads: CASRPLTGNGYEQYF. The CDR3 region has the DNA TGTGCCAGCAGGCCATTGACAGGGAATGGGTACGAGCAGTACTTC. The variable domain in full, with the rest retrieved from reference TRBV7-8 and TRBJ2-7, is GAGVSQSPRYKVAKRGQDVALRCDPISGHVSLFWYQQALGQGPEFLTYFQNEAQLDKSGLPSDRFFAERPEGSVSTLKIQRTQQEDSAVYLCASRPLTGNGYEQYFGPGTRLTVT.